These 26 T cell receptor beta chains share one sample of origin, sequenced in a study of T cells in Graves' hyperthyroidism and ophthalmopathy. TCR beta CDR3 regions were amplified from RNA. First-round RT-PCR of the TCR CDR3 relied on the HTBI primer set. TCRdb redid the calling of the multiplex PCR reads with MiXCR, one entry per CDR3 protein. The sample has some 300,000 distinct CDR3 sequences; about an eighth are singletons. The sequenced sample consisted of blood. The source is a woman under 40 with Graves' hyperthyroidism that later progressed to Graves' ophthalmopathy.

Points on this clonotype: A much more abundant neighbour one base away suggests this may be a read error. CDR3 protein: CSTMEGYRTGRTEAFF. CDR3 nucleotide sequence: TGCAGTACTATGGAGGGATATCGGACAGGGAGGACTGAAGCTTTCTTT. The chain has TRBV20-1 and TRBJ1-1, with TRBD1 identical over 8 bases. CDR1 and CDR2 (germline): DFQATT, SNEGSKA (reference sequence). CDR3 length: 16 residues. Trimming removed 8 bases from V and 5 bases from J; junction bases left unmatched: 19.

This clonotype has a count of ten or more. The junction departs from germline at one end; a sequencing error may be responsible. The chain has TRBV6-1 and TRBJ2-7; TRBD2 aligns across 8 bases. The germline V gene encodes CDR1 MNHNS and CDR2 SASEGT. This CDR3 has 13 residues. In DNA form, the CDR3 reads TGTGCCAGCATTGAAGCGGGAGCCTACGAGCAGTACTTC. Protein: CASIEAGAYEQYF.

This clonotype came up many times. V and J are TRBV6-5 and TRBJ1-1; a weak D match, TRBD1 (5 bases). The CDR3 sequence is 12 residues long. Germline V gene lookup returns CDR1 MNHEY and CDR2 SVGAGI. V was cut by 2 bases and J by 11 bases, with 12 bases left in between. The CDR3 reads CASSYDNSGAFF. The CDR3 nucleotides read TGTGCCAGCAGTTACGACAACTCAGGGGCTTTCTTT.

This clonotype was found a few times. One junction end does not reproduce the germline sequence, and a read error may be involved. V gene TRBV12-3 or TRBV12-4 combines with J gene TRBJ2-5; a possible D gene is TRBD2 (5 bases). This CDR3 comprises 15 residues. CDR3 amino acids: CASSLSGTSGETQHF. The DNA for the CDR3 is TGTGCCAGCAGTTTATCGGGTACCTCCGGGGAGACCCAGCACTTC.

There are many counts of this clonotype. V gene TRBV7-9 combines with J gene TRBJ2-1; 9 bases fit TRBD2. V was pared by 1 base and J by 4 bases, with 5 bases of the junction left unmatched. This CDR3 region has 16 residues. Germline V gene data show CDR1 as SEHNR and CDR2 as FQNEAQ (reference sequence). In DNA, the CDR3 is TGTGCCAGCAGCTTAGGGGGACTAGCTCAGTACAATGAGCAGTTCTTC. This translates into CASSLGGLAQYNEQFF.

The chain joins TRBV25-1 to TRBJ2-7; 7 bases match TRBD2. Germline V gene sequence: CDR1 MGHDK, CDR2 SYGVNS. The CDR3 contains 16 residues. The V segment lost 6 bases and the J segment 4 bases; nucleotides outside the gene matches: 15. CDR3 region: CASRGGLGGILYEQYF. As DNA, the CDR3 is TGTGCCAGCAGAGGAGGGCTGGGAGGGATCTTGTACGAGCAGTACTTC.

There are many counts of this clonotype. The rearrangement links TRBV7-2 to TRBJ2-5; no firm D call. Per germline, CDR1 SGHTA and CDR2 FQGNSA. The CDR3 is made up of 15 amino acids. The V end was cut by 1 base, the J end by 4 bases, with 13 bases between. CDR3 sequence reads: CASSLDHNSRETQYF. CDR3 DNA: TGTGCCAGCAGCTTAGATCACAACAGCCGAGAGACCCAGTACTTC.

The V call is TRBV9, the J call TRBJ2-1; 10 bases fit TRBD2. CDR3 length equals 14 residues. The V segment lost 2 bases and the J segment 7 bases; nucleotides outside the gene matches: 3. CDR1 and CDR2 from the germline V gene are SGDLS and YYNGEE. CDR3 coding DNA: TGTGCCAGCAGCGTCACTAGCGGGGTAAATGAGCAGTTCTTC. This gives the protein CASSVTSGVNEQFF.

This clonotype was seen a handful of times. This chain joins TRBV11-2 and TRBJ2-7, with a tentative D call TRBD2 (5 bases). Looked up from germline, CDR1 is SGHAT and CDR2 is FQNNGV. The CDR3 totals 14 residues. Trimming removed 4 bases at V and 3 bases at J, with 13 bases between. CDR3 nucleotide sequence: TGTGCCAGCAGCTCCCTTAAGACTAACTACGAGCAGTACTTC. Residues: CASSSLKTNYEQYF.

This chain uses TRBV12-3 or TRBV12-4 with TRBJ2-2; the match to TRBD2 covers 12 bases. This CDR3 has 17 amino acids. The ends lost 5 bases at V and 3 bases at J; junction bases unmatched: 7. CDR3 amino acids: CASSKLAGGMDTGELFF. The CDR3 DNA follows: TGTGCCAGCAGTAAACTAGCGGGGGGCATGGACACCGGGGAGCTGTTTTTT.

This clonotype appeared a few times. CDR3 amino acids: CASRKREVETQYF. In DNA form, the CDR3 reads TGTGCCAGCAGGAAGCGGGAGGTGGAGACCCAGTACTTC. The V and J genes are TRBV6-1 and TRBJ2-5; the match to TRBD2 covers 9 bases. The junction had 4 bases not matched to a gene; V was cut back by 6 bases and J by 5 bases. Germline V lookup: CDR1 MNHNS, CDR2 SASEGT. The CDR3 spans 13 residues.

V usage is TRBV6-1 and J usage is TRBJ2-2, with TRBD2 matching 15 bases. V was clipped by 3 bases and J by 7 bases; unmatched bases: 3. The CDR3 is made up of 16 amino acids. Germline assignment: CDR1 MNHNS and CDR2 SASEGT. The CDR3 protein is CASSDRTSGRDGELFF. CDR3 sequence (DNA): TGTGCCAGCAGTGACCGGACTAGCGGGAGGGACGGGGAGCTGTTTTTT.

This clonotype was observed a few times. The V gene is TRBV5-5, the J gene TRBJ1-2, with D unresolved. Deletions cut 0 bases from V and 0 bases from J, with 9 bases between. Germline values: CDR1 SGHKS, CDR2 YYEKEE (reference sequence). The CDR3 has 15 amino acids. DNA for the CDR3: TGTGCCAGCAGCTTGGGCGGTTCTACTAACTATGGCTACACCTTC. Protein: CASSLGGSTNYGYTF.

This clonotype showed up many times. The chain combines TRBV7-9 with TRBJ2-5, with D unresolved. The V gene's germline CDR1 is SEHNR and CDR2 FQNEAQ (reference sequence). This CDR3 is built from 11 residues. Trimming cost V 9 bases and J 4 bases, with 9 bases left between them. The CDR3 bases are TGTGCCAGTTCTAATCTAGAGACCCAGTACTTC. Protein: CASSNLETQYF. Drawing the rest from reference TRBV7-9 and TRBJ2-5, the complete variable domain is DTGVSQNPRHKITKRGQNVTFRCDPISEHNRLYWYRQTLGQGPEFLTYFQNEAQLEKSRLLSDRFSAERPKGSFSTLEIQRTEQGDSAMYLCASSNLETQYFGPGTRLLVL.

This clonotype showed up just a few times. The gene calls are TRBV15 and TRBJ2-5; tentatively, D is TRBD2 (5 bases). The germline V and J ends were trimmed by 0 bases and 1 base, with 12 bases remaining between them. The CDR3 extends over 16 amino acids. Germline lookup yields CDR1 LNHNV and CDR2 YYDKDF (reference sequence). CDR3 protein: CATSRDRASGQETQYF. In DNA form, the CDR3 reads TGTGCCACCAGCAGAGATAGGGCAAGCGGCCAAGAGACCCAGTACTTC.

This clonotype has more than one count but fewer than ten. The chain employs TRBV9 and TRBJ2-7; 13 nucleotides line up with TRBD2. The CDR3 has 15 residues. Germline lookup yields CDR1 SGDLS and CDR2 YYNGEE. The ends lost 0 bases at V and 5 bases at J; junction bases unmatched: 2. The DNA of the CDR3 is TGTGCCAGCAGCGTAGTCGGGACTAGCGGGGACGAGCAGTACTTC. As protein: CASSVVGTSGDEQYF.

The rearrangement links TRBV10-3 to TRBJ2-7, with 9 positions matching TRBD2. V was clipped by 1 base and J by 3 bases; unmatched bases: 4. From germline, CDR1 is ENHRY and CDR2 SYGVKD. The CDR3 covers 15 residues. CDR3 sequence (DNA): TGTGCCATCAGTGAGTTAGCGGGAGTTGGCTACGAGCAGTACTTC. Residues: CAISELAGVGYEQYF.

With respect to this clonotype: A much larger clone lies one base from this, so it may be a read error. The CDR3 bases are TGTGCCAGCAGCCAAGGGTCGTCAGGGGCGGGCACAGATACGCAGTATTTT. It translates to CASSQGSSGAGTDTQYF. This chain connects TRBV4-2 to TRBJ2-3, with D tentatively TRBD1 (6 bases). This CDR3 has 17 residues. CDR1 is LGHNA, CDR2 YNFKEQ, per germline. Trimming cost V 1 base and J 1 base, with 15 bases left between them.

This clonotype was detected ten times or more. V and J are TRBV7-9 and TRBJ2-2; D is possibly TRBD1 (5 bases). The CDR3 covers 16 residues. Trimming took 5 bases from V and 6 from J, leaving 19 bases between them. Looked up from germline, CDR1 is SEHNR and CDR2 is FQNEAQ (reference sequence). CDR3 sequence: CASSPPSGAVSGELFF. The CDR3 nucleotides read TGTGCCAGCAGCCCACCGTCTGGGGCGGTCTCCGGGGAGCTGTTTTTT.

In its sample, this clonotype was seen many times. In DNA, the CDR3 is TGTGCCAGCAAGGGGACCGCTAACGGTGAGCAGTTCTTC. This codes for CASKGTANGEQFF. This chain uses TRBV12-3 or TRBV12-4 with TRBJ2-1; D tentatively reads TRBD1 or TRBD2 (5 bases each). The CDR3 consists of 13 residues. Trimming cost V 7 bases and J 9 bases, with 16 bases left between them.

CDR3 amino acids: CASRWGLAGGPSTDTQYF. CDR3 nucleotides: TGTGCCAGCAGATGGGGACTAGCGGGGGGGCCTTCCACAGATACGCAGTATTTT. The chain joins TRBV7-2 to TRBJ2-3, with 16 bases that match TRBD2. CDR1 SGHTA and CDR2 FQGNSA come from the germline V gene. CDR3 length: 18 residues. After removal of 6 bases from V and 2 bases from J, the junction contained 8 bases not matched to a gene.

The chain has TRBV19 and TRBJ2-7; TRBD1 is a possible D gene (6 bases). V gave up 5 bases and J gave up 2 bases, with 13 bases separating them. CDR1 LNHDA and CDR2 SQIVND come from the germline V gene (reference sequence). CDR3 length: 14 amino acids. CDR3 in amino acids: CASSRDMGPYEQYF. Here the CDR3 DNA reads TGTGCCAGTAGTCGGGACATGGGACCCTACGAGCAGTACTTC.

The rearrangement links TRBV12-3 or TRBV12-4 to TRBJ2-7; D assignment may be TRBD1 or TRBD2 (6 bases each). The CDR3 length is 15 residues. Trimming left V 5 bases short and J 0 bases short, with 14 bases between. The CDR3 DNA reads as TGTGCCAGCAGTCCCGCGGGACAAATCTCCTACGAGCAGTACTTC. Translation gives CASSPAGQISYEQYF.

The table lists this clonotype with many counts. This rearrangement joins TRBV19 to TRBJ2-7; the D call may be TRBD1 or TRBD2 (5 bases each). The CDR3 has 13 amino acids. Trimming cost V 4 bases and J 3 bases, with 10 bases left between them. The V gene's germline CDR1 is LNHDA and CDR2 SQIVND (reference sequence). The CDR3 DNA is TGTGCCAGTAGTACGGGACCCGGCTACGAGCAGTACTTC. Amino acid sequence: CASSTGPGYEQYF.

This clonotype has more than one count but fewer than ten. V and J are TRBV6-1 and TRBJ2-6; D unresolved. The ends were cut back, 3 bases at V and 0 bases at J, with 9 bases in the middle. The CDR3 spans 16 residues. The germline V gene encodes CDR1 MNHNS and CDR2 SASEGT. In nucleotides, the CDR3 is TGTGCCAGCAGTGAGGCTGGCACCTCTGGGGCCAACGTCCTGACTTTC. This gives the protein CASSEAGTSGANVLTF.

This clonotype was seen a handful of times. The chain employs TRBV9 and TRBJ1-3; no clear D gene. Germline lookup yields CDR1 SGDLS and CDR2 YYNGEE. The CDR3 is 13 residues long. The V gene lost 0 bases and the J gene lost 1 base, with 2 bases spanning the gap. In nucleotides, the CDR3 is TGTGCCAGCAGCGTAGGTTCTGGAAACACCATATATTTT. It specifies CASSVGSGNTIYF.